The rows below give T cell receptor beta chains drawn from one sample of a study of blood T cell repertoires in COVID-19. The table came from immunoSEQ multiplex PCR; TCRdb's copy has only in-frame clones and leaves some out. Here the sample spans some 90,000 clones, roughly 80% being singletons. Sequencing input: peripheral blood. The receptors stem from a human donor in a cohort sampled during active COVID-19. Each CDR3 is given with its conserved first and last residue. The order of the fields is D gene, J gene, V gene, clone size, CDR3 DNA, CDR3 protein. A D gene is named only where the DNA matches it firmly. Expanded clones are given a class, and other clones once, few, many or no size at all.

>.|TRBJ1-6|TRBV6-5|.
TGTGCCAGCAGTTACTCGATCGACCAGGGGTGGTCACCCCTCCACTTT
CASSYSIDQGWSPLHF
>.|TRBJ2-7|TRBV7-2|.
TGTGCCAGCAGCTTAGGGCTAGGGGGAAGAGTCGACGAGCAGTACTTC
CASSLGLGGRVDEQYF
>TRBD1|TRBJ2-7|TRBV18|.
TGTGCCAGCTCACCCCTGGGACAGGCCGAGCAGTACTTC
CASSPLGQAEQYF
>.|TRBJ1-3|TRBV30|.
TGTGCCTGGAGTGCAGGGGAGACTGGAAACACCATATATTTT
CAWSAGETGNTIYF
>.|TRBJ2-7|TRBV30|.
TGTGCCTGGAGTGCTAGGACTGGAAACTACGAGCAGTACTTC
CAWSARTGNYEQYF
>.|TRBJ1-3|TRBV7-2|.
TGTGCCAGCCTGGAGTGGTCCTCTGGAAACACCATATATTTT
CASLEWSSGNTIYF
>TRBD2|TRBJ2-7|TRBV9|few
TGTGCCAGCAGCGTGGCCCCACTAGCGTACTCCTACGAGCAGTACTTC
CASSVAPLAYSYEQYF
>TRBD1|TRBJ2-7|TRBV5-4|.
TGTGCCAGCAGCTCCCCTGGACAGGGAGCCTACGAGCAGTACTTC
CASSSPGQGAYEQYF
>TRBD2|TRBJ2-2|TRBV28|.
TGTGCCAGCAGACACGAGTTCGGCGTAGCGGGACCGAACACCGGGGAGCTGTTTTTT
CASRHEFGVAGPNTGELFF
>.|TRBJ1-6|TRBV5-4|.
TGTGCCAGCAGCCCGGGGGGTTCCTATAATTCACCCCTCCACTTT
CASSPGGSYNSPLHF
>TRBD2|TRBJ2-7|TRBV6-5|.
TGTGCCAGCAGAAGGGGAGCGGGAGGGCCCTACGAGCAGTACTTC
CASRRGAGGPYEQYF
>.|TRBJ2-7|TRBV16|.
TGTGCCAGCAGCCAATCATCCAGCTCCTACGAGCAGTACTTC
CASSQSSSSYEQYF
>.|TRBJ2-7|TRBV30|.
TGTGCCTGGAGGGCCGACAGATTCGAGCAGTACTTC
CAWRADRFEQYF
>.|TRBJ2-5|TRBV2|.
TGTGCCAGCAGTGCGGGGGAAGAGACCCAGTACTTC
CASSAGEETQYF
>TRBD1|TRBJ2-7|TRBV6-1|.
TGTGCCAGCAGTGCAGCCGGACAGGTTGACCTATACGAGCAGTACTTC
CASSAAGQVDLYEQYF
>TRBD1|TRBJ2-7|TRBV6-5|.
TGTGCCAGCAGTAACCGGGACAGGGGAGAAAAGCAGTACTTC
CASSNRDRGEKQYF
>.|TRBJ2-7|TRBV28|.
TGTGCCAGCCTTCGATTAACGGGGAGCTCCTACGAGCAGTACTTC
CASLRLTGSSYEQYF
>.|TRBJ1-1|TRBV11-2|.
TGTGCCAGCAGCTTATTAACAAGCACAGTGTACACTGAAGCTTTCTTT
CASSLLTSTVYTEAFF
>TRBD2|TRBJ2-7|TRBV4-1|few
TGCGCCAGCAGCCAAGACTACCTAGCGGGGTCCTACGAGCAGTACTTC
CASSQDYLAGSYEQYF
>.|TRBJ2-3|TRBV7-9|.
TGTGCCAGCAGAGTGGACAGAACAGATACGCAGTATTTT
CASRVDRTDTQYF
>.|TRBJ1-4|TRBV9|.
TGTGCCAGCAGCGAGGGGCCTAATGAAAAACTGTTTTTT
CASSEGPNEKLFF
>TRBD1|TRBJ1-1|TRBV18|.
TGTGCCAGCGCTACAGGGGCGATGGCTGAAGCTTTCTTT
CASATGAMAEAFF
>.|TRBJ1-2|TRBV28|.
TGTGCCAGCAGGGGACACAGGGTTGGCTACACCTTC
CASRGHRVGYTF
>TRBD2|TRBJ2-7|TRBV5-1|.
TGCGCCAGCAGCTTGGTAGCGGGAGCCTCCTACGAGCAGTACTTC
CASSLVAGASYEQYF
>.|TRBJ1-1|TRBV5-4|.
TGTGCCAGCAGCTCGGTGAACACTGAAGCTTTCTTT
CASSSVNTEAFF
>.|TRBJ2-7|TRBV6-1|.
TGTGCCAGCAGTGAAGCAGGAGCCGGTGGCTACGAGCAGTACTTC
CASSEAGAGGYEQYF
>.|TRBJ2-7|TRBV6-4|.
TGTGCCAGCAGTGGTTACAGGGACCCCTCCTACGAGCAGTACTTC
CASSGYRDPSYEQYF
>TRBD1|TRBJ2-2|TRBV28|.
TGTGCCAGCAGTTTATCAGGGGGTACGAGGGCCGGGGAGCTGTTTTTT
CASSLSGGTRAGELFF
>TRBD2|TRBJ2-7|TRBV18|.
TGTGCCAGCTCATCGGGACTAGCGGGGATCTACGAGCAGTACTTC
CASSSGLAGIYEQYF
>TRBD1|TRBJ1-2|TRBV18|.
TGTGCCAGCTCACCTGGGACAGGGGACTATGGCTACACCTTC
CASSPGTGDYGYTF
>.|TRBJ1-1|TRBV2|.
TGTGCCAGCAGTGCCGGGGGGGTCAGGTTCCCCTCATTTGAAGCTTTCTTT
CASSAGGVRFPSFEAFF
>.|TRBJ1-4|TRBV9|once
TGTGCCAGCAGCGTCGACGCAGGGCTCACTAATGAAAAACTGTTTTTT
CASSVDAGLTNEKLFF
>TRBD2|TRBJ2-5|TRBV29-1|.
TGCAGCGCCGTCTCTAGCGGACAAGAGACCCAGTACTTC
CSAVSSGQETQYF
>TRBD2|TRBJ2-7|TRBV11-2|.
TGTGCCAGCAGCTTCAGCCCGTCGGGAGGCAACGAGCAGTACTTC
CASSFSPSGGNEQYF
>.|TRBJ1-2|TRBV6-5|.
TGTGCCAGCAGTTACACACTGGACAGTCGGGGTGGCTACACCTTC
CASSYTLDSRGGYTF
>.|TRBJ1-5|TRBV27|.
TGTGCCAGCAGTTTGACAGGCTTCAATCAGCCCCAGCATTTT
CASSLTGFNQPQHF
>.|TRBJ1-1|TRBV5-1|.
TGCGCCAGCAGCTTTGACCGGAGGGCCACTGAAGCTTTCTTT
CASSFDRRATEAFF
>.|TRBJ2-2|TRBV9|.
TGTGCCAGCAGCCCGGAAGCAGGTCCCGGGGAGCTGTTTTTT
CASSPEAGPGELFF
>.|TRBJ1-5|TRBV6-5|.
TGTGCCAGCAGTTGGACAGTCAATCAGCCCCAGCATTTT
CASSWTVNQPQHF
>TRBD1|TRBJ1-2|TRBV6-5|once
TGTGCCAGCAGTAACCCCGGGACAGGGAGTGTCTACACCTTC
CASSNPGTGSVYTF
>TRBD1|TRBJ1-1|TRBV29-1|few
TGCAGCGGTACAGGGGGCACTGAAGCTTTCTTT
CSGTGGTEAFF
>.|TRBJ2-6|TRBV18|once
TGTGCCAGCTCACCGGTCACAGTCTCTGGGGCCAACGTCCTGACTTTC
CASSPVTVSGANVLTF
>.|TRBJ2-5|TRBV7-6|.
TGTGCCAGCAGCAGCAGGGAGACCCAGTACTTC
CASSSRETQYF
>TRBD2|TRBJ2-7|TRBV5-1|.
TGCGCCAGCAGCACAGGGGGGAGACTAGCGGGACCCTCCTACGAGCAGTACTTC
CASSTGGRLAGPSYEQYF
>.|TRBJ1-5|TRBV28|.
TGTGCCAGCAGCCACACAGGGAGGGCAAATCAGCCCCAGCATTTT
CASSHTGRANQPQHF
>.|TRBJ2-7|TRBV19|.
TGTGCCAGTAGTATGGATCAGCGAAGCTCCTACGAGCAGTACTTC
CASSMDQRSSYEQYF
>TRBD1|TRBJ2-1|TRBV4-1|.
TGCGCCAGCAGCCAGGGGATTTTAGGACAGGGATCCTACAATGAGCAGTTCTTC
CASSQGILGQGSYNEQFF
>TRBD1|TRBJ2-7|TRBV6-5|.
TGTGCCAGCACCTTAGGACAGGGAGCCTACGAGCAGTACTTC
CASTLGQGAYEQYF
>.|TRBJ1-2|TRBV28|.
TGTGCCAGCACTTCAACAGGGTTCTATGGCTACACCTTC
CASTSTGFYGYTF
>TRBD1|TRBJ1-5|TRBV28|.
TGTGCCAGCAGCCAACCCCGGCTAGGGGGCAGGAATCAGCCCCAGCATTTT
CASSQPRLGGRNQPQHF
>TRBD1|TRBJ2-7|TRBV7-8|.
TGTGCCAGCAGCTTACCAGGGGGTTTCTCCTACGAGCAGTACTTC
CASSLPGGFSYEQYF
>.|TRBJ1-1|TRBV3-1/TRBV3-2|.
TGTGCCAGCAGCCAACGCGGGGGGGGAGGAACTGAAGCTTTCTTT
CASSQRGGGGTEAFF
>.|TRBJ1-1|TRBV7-2|.
TGTGCCAGCAGCTTACAAATGAACACTGAAGCTTTCTTT
CASSLQMNTEAFF
>.|TRBJ1-2|TRBV24-1|.
TGTGCCACCAGTGGTTACACAGGGATTTACTATGGCTACACCTTC
CATSGYTGIYYGYTF
>TRBD1|TRBJ1-3|TRBV6-5|once
TGTGCCAGCAGTTACTCGGGACAGCCCGGAAACACCATATATTTT
CASSYSGQPGNTIYF